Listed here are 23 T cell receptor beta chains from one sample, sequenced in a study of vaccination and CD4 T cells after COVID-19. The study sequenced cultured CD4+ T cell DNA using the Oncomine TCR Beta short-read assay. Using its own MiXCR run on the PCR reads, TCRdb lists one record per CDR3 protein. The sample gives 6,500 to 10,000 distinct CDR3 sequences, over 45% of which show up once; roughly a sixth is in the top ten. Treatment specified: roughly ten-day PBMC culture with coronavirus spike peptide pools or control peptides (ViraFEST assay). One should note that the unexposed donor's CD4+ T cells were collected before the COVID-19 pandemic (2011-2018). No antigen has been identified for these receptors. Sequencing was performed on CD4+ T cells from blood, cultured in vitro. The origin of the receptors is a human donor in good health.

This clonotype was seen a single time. DNA for the CDR3: TGTGCCAGTAGTATAGACAAAATTGGGGCAGGGCTCGATGGCTACACCTTC. It codes for CASSIDKIGAGLDGYTF. This chain joins TRBV19 and TRBJ1-2; tentative D call: TRBD1 (5 bases). The CDR3 length is 17 residues. Between the trimmed V and J ends, which lost 0 bases and 6 bases, there was a span of 20 bases. Germline lookup yields CDR1 LNHDA and CDR2 SQIVND (reference sequence).

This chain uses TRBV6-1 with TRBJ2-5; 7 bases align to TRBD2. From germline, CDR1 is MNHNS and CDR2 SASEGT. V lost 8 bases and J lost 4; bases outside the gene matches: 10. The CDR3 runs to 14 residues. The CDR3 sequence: CASGGSGGGETQYF. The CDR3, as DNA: TGTGCCAGCGGGGGAAGTGGGGGGGGAGAGACCCAGTACTTC.

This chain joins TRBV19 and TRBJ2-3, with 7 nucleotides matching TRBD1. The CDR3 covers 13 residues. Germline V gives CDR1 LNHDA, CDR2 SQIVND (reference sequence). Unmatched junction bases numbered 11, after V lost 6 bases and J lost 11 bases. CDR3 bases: TGTGCCAGTAGCGACTCCCGGGACAGTAAGCAGTATTTT. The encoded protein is CASSDSRDSKQYF.

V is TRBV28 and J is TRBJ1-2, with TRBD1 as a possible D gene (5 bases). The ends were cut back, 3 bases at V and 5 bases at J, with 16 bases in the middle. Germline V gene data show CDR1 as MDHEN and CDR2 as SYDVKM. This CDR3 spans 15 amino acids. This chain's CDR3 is CASSLMGRVQYGYTF. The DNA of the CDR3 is TGTGCCAGCAGTTTGATGGGCAGGGTACAATATGGCTACACCTTC.

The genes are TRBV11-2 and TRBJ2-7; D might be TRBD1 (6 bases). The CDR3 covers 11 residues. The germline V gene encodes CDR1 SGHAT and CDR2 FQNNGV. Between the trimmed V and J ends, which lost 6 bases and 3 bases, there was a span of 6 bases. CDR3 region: CASRQGYEQYF. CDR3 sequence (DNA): TGTGCCAGCAGACAGGGCTACGAGCAGTACTTC.

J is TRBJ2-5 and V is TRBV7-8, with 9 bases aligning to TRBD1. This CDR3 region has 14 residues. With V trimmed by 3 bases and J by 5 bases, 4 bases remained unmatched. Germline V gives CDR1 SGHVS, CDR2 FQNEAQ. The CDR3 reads CASSFTGGGETQYF. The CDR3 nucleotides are TGTGCCAGCAGCTTCACAGGGGGCGGGGAGACCCAGTACTTC.

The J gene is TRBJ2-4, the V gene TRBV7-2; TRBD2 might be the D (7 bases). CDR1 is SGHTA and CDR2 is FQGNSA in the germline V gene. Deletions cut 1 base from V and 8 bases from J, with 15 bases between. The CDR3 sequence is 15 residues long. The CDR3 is CASSLVPAGQHIQYF. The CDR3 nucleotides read TGTGCCAGCAGCTTAGTTCCAGCGGGACAACACATTCAGTACTTC.

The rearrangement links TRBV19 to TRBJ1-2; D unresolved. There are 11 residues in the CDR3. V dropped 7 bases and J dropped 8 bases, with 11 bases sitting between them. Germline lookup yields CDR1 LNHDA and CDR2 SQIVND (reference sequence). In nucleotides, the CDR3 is TGTGCCAGTACGGGTGGGAAAGGCTACACCTTC. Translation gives CASTGGKGYTF.

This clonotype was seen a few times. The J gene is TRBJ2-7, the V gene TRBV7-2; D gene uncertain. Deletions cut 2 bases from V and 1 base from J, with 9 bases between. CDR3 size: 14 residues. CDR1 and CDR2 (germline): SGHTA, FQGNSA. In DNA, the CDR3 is TGTGCCAGCAGCTTACGGCAGCATTCCTACGAGCAGTACTTC. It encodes CASSLRQHSYEQYF.

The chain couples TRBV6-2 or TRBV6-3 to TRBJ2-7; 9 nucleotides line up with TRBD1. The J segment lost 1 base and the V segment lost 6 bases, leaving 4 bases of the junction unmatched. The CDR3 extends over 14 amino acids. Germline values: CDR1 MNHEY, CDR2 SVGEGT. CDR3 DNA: TGTGCCAGCAGGGGACAGGGAACATCCTACGAGCAGTACTTC. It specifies CASRGQGTSYEQYF.

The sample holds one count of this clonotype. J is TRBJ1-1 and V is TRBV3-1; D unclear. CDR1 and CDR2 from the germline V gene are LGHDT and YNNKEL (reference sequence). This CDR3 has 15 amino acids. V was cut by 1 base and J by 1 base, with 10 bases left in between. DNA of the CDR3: TGTGCCAGCAGCCAAGGTTTAGCCCGGAACACTGAAGCTTTCTTT. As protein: CASSQGLARNTEAFF. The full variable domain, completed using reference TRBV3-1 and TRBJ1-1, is DTAVSQTPKYLVTQMGNDKSIKCEQNLGHDTMYWYKQDSKKFLKIMFSYNNKELIINETVPNRFSPKSPDKAHLNLHINSLELGDSAVYFCASSQGLARNTEAFFGQGTRLTVV.

DNA for the CDR3: TGTGCCAGCGAGGGGGGAGACACAGATACGCAGTATTTT. Translating gives CASEGGDTDTQYF. This chain joins TRBV12-3 or TRBV12-4 and TRBJ2-3, with D possibly being TRBD1 or TRBD2 (6 bases each). V was clipped by 8 bases and J by 2 bases, with 11 bases between them. The CDR3 has 13 amino acids.

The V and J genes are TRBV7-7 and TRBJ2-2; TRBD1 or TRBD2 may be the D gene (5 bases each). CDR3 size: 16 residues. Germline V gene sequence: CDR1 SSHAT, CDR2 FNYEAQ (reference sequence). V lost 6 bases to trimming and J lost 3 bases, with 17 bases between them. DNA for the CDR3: TGTGCCAGCAGACTTAAGGTTGGGGGACACACCGGGGAGCTGTTTTTT. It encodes CASRLKVGGHTGELFF. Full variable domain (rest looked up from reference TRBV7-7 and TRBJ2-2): GAGVSQSPRYKVTKRGQDVTLRCDPISSHATLYWYQQALGQGPEFLTYFNYEAQPDKSGLPSDRFSAERPEGSISTLTIQRTEQRDSAMYRCASRLKVGGHTGELFFGEGSRLTVL.

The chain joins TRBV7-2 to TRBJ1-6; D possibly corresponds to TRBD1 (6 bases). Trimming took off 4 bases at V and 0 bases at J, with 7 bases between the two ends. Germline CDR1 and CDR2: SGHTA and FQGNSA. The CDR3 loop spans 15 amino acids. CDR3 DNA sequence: TGTGCCAGCAGCTACAGGGACTCCTATAATTCACCCCTCCACTTT. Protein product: CASSYRDSYNSPLHF.

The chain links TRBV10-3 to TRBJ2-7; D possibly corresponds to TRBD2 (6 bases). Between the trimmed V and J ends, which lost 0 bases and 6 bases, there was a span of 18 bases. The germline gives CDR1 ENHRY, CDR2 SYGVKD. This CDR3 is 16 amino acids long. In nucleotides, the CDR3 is TGTGCCATCAGTGAGTCTCGGGCCCTACCCGGGAGCGAGCAGTACTTC. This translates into CAISESRALPGSEQYF.

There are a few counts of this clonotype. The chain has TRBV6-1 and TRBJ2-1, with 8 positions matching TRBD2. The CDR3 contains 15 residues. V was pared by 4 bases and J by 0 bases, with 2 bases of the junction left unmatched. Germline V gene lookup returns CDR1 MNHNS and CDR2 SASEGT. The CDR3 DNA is TGTGCCAGCAGTGGTACTAGCGGCTCCTACAATGAGCAGTTCTTC. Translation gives CASSGTSGSYNEQFF.

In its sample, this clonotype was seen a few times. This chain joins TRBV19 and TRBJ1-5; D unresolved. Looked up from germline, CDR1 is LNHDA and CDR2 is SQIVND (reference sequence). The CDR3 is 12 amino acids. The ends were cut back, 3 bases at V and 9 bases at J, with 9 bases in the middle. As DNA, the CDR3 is TGTGCCAGTAGTATTGGGATGGGGCCCCAGCATTTT. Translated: CASSIGMGPQHF.

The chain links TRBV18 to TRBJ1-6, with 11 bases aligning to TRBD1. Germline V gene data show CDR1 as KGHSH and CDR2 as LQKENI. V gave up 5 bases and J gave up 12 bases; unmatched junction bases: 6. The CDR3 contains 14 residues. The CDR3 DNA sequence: TGTGCCAGCTCAGTCGGGACAGGGGGTAAACCCCTCCACTTT. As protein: CASSVGTGGKPLHF. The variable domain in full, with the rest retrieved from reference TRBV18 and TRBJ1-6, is NAGVMQNPRHLVRRRGQEARLRCSPMKGHSHVYWYRQLPEEGLKFMVYLQKENIIDESGMPKERFSAEFPKEGPSILRIQQVVRGDSAAYFCASSVGTGGKPLHFGNGTRLTVT.

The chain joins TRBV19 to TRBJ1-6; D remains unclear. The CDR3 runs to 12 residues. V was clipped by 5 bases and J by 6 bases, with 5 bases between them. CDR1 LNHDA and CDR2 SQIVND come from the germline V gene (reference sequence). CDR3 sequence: CASSWGNSPLHF. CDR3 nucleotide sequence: TGTGCCAGTAGTTGGGGTAATTCACCCCTCCACTTT.

This CDR3 reads CASSDGDRGSNTEAFF. DNA of the CDR3: TGCGCCAGCAGTGACGGGGACAGAGGGTCCAACACTGAAGCTTTCTTT. The chain employs TRBV10-1 and TRBJ1-1; 7 bases are shared with TRBD1. The ends lost 3 bases at V and 2 bases at J; junction bases unmatched: 9. This CDR3 is 16 amino acids long. From germline, CDR1 is WNHNN and CDR2 SYGVQD (reference sequence).

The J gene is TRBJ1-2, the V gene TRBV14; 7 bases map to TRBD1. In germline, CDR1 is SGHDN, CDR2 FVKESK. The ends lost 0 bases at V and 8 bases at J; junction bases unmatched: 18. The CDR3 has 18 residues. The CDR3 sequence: CASSQDRGDSSIPRGYTF. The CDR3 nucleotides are TGTGCCAGCAGCCAAGATAGAGGGGACAGTTCCATCCCTCGGGGCTACACCTTC.

CDR3 loop: CASSELTTGGAGGYTF. The CDR3 DNA follows: TGTGCCAGCAGCGAATTAACGACAGGGGGCGCGGGTGGCTACACCTTC. This sequence joins TRBV7-2 and TRBJ1-2; 10 bases are a match to TRBD1. CDR1 is SGHTA, CDR2 FQGNSA, per germline. The CDR3 contains 16 residues. J gave up 7 bases and V 5 bases, and 13 bases lay outside the gene matches.

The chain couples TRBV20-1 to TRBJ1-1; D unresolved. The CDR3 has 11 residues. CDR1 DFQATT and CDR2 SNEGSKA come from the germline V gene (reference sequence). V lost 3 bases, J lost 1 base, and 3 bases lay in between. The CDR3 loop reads CSASENTEAFF. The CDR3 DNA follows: TGCAGTGCTAGTGAGAACACTGAAGCTTTCTTT.